Sequencing of this T cell receptor beta chain was carried out in a study of cytomegalovirus exposure and HLA in healthy donors. Whole-study context: A later analysis reported the 100 to 150 validation repertoires used the same platform as the approximately 660 first-cohort repertoires. Points from the study as a whole: It was confirmed in vitro that a few of the CMV-associated chains were specific for CMV antigens. Reported results showed that the classifier diagnosed cytomegalovirus status with high specificity and sensitivity.

Comments on this clone: Its target is not known.

The repertoire was sequenced with immunoSEQ multiplex PCR; TCRdb's copy has only in-frame clones and lacks some. The sample carries approximately 210,000 clones, 88% recorded once. The donors formed part of the roughly 120-subject validation cohort, distinct from the approximately 670-subject first cohort. The CDR3 consists of 15 residues. Germline V gene lookup returns CDR1 MNHNS and CDR2 SASEGT. V was cut by 5 bases and J by 2 bases, with 16 bases left in between. The chain joins TRBV6-1 to TRBJ2-7, with D possibly being TRBD1 (6 bases). The sample taken for sequencing was PBMCs. The TCR originated in a woman between 18 and 29 years old in good health and CMV-seronegative. The CDR3: CASSIYARDTYEQYF. CDR3 nucleotides: TGTGCCAGCAGTATCTATGCCAGGGACACCTACGAGCAGTACTTC.